Below, 9 T cell receptor beta chains from the same sample are listed, as sequenced in a study of cytomegalovirus exposure and HLA in healthy donors (dated by TCRdb to the late 2010s). Library preparation was by the immunoSEQ multiplex PCR assay. For the multiplex PCR, a mixture combining 60 forward primers for TCR Vbeta segments and 13 reverse primers for TCR Jbeta segments was used. The table comes from immuneACCESS by way of TCRdb, which keeps in-frame sequences with V and J called. Part of the clones is missing from these tables; in studies checked, under half for an unresolved V gene and the rest for unknown reasons. The sample profile shows 100,000 to 140,000 clones; 82% of them were found once. The ten largest clones represent less than 3.5% of the sample. Specimen: PBMCs. These receptors were collected from a man aged 25-45 years in good health and CMV-seropositive.

This chain uses TRBV7-2 with TRBJ2-1; 8 bases are a match to TRBD2. V was clipped by 0 bases and J by 5 bases; unmatched bases: 0. In germline, CDR1 is SGHTA, CDR2 FQGNSA. The CDR3 consists of 14 residues. CDR3 DNA: TGTGCCAGCAGCTTAGCAGCGGGGGACAATGAGCAGTTCTTC. Residues: CASSLAAGDNEQFF.

The V and J genes are TRBV4-1 and TRBJ2-1, with 9 nucleotides matching TRBD2. Germline values: CDR1 MGHRA, CDR2 YSYEKL. The CDR3 totals 16 residues. Unmatched junction bases numbered 5, after V lost 1 base and J lost 4 bases. In nucleotides, the CDR3 is TGCGCCAGCAGCCAAGTCGCGGGGGGGCTTTACAATGAGCAGTTCTTC. It codes for CASSQVAGGLYNEQFF.

In regard to this clone: A read error is the likely source, as a far larger clone sits one nucleotide away. The same CDR3 is also encoded by other DNA sequences in this sample. The gene calls are TRBV6-5 and TRBJ2-7, with 9 bases fitting TRBD1. Per the germline V gene, CDR1 is MNHEY and CDR2 is SVGAGI. The CDR3 has 14 residues. The CDR3 DNA sequence: TGTGCCAGTAGTTTCGGGACAGGGCTATACGAGCAGTACTTC. Translation: CASSFGTGLYEQYF.

J is TRBJ1-5 and V is TRBV5-8, with 7 bases aligning to TRBD1. After removal of 3 bases from V and 7 bases from J, the junction contained 7 bases not matched to a gene. Germline V gene sequence: CDR1 SGHTS, CDR2 YDEGEE. The CDR3 runs 14 residues. The CDR3 region has the DNA TGTGCCAGCAGCTCGCGGACAGGTGAGCAGCCCCAGCATTTT. Protein product: CASSSRTGEQPQHF.

V and J are TRBV2 and TRBJ2-7; D remains ambiguous. The germline V gene has CDR1 SNHLY and CDR2 FYNNEI. This CDR3 has 13 amino acids. Trimming pared 6 bases from V and 5 bases from J, leaving 14 bases between. CDR3 sequence reads: CASSPRGKNEQYF. CDR3 nucleotides: TGTGCCAGCAGCCCTAGAGGCAAGAACGAGCAGTACTTC.

The chain carries TRBV2 and TRBJ2-7, with 13 positions matching TRBD2. The CDR3 spans 16 residues. Germline V gives CDR1 SNHLY, CDR2 FYNNEI. The junction had 11 bases not matched to a gene; V was cut back by 7 bases and J by 5 bases. The CDR3 sequence: CASTYRLAGGYDEQYF. The CDR3 DNA reads TGTGCCAGCACCTACAGACTAGCGGGGGGCTACGACGAGCAGTACTTC.

This clone was recorded once. The V call is TRBV7-9, the J call TRBJ1-1; no definite D call. CDR3 length: 12 residues. V was clipped by 5 bases and J by 1 base, with 5 bases between them. Per germline, CDR1 SEHNR and CDR2 FQNEAQ (reference sequence). This CDR3 is CASSPQNTEAFF. The DNA of the CDR3 is TGTGCCAGCAGCCCACAGAACACTGAAGCTTTCTTT.

This clone was detected a few times. The chain employs TRBV5-1 and TRBJ2-3; D may be TRBD1 (6 bases). Germline lookup yields CDR1 SGHRS and CDR2 YFSETQ. Trimming removed 4 bases from V and 6 bases from J, with 15 bases in between. There are 14 residues in the CDR3. CDR3: CASSPGGRGDTQYF. CDR3 DNA sequence: TGCGCCAGCAGCCCTGGTGGCAGGGGCGATACGCAGTATTTT.

The chain recombines TRBV29-1 with TRBJ2-5; 7 bases match TRBD1. Germline CDR1 SQVTM, CDR2 ANQGSEA. CDR3 length equals 14 residues. V was pared by 6 bases and J by 3 bases, with 10 bases of the junction left unmatched. Here the CDR3 DNA reads TGCAGCGTAACCCAGACAGGGAGTGAAGAGACCCAGTACTTC. The encoded protein is CSVTQTGSEETQYF.